The present entry profiles one T cell receptor (beta chain) with its context. Its antigen remains unknown. The sample is drawn from a study of cytomegalovirus exposure and HLA in healthy donors. At the level of the study: HLA-typed donors contributed some 83 million unique TCRs, which were held in an early data release. Study results and caveats: When a later analysis compared HLA-associated TCR beta chains with equally common others, the HLA-associated chains turned out to be more clonally expanded and to have lower generation probabilities. Earlier analysis yielded a pattern in which most TCR beta V segments were productive about 87% or about 30% of the time. Reportedly, diagnosis of cytomegalovirus status by the classifier showed high specificity and sensitivity.

The CDR3 length is 14 residues. Trimming stripped 5 bases from V and 0 bases from J, with 11 bases between. The germline CDR1 and CDR2 sequences are MNHEY and SMNVEV (reference sequence). The PCR was carried out with 60 Vbeta primers and 13 Jbeta primers. Method: immunoSEQ multiplex PCR; TCRdb's copy keeps in-frame clones and lacks some. Among 150,000 to 200,000 clones listed, around 80% were seen once. The chain employs TRBV27 and TRBJ2-7, with D hard to call. Sequencing was carried out using PBMCs. This TCR came from a woman between 40 and 50 years old in good health and CMV-seronegative. This CDR3 reads CASSPRHLSYEQYF. The CDR3 region has the DNA TGTGCCAGCAGTCCCAGACATCTCTCCTACGAGCAGTACTTC.